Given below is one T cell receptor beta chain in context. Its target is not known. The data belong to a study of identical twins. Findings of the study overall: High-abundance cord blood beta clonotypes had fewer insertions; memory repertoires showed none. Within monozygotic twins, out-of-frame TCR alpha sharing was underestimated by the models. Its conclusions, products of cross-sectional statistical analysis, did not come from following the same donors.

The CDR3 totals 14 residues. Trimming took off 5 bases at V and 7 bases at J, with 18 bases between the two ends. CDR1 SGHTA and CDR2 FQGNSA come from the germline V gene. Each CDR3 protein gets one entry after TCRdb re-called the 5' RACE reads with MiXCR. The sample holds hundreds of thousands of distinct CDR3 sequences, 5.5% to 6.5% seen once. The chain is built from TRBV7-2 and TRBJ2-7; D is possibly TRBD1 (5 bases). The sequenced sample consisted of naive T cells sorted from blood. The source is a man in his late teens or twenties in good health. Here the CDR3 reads CASSPSGQGMEQYF. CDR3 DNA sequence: TGTGCCAGCAGCCCGTCCGGACAAGGGATGGAGCAGTACTTC.